This T cell receptor (beta chain) stems from a study of control samples from healthy donors and cancer patients. Here immunoSEQ multiplex PCR was the method, and the copy in TCRdb shows in-frame clones only, minus some. This sample has about 160,000 clones, with roughly 95% found just once. The CDR3 consists of 16 residues. Trimming stripped 3 bases from V and 2 bases from J, with 13 bases between. Germline V gene lookup returns CDR1 SGHDN and CDR2 FVKESK. Worth noting for this clone: Additional DNA sequences in this sample encode the identical CDR3.

This chain joins TRBV14 and TRBJ2-2; D may be TRBD1 (6 bases). This receptor was identified in a woman between 25 and 40 years old in good health. The sequenced material came from blood. CDR3 DNA: TGTGCCAGCAGCCAGGGATTGGGACACAACACCGGGGAGCTGTTTTTT. It is translated as CASSQGLGHNTGELFF.